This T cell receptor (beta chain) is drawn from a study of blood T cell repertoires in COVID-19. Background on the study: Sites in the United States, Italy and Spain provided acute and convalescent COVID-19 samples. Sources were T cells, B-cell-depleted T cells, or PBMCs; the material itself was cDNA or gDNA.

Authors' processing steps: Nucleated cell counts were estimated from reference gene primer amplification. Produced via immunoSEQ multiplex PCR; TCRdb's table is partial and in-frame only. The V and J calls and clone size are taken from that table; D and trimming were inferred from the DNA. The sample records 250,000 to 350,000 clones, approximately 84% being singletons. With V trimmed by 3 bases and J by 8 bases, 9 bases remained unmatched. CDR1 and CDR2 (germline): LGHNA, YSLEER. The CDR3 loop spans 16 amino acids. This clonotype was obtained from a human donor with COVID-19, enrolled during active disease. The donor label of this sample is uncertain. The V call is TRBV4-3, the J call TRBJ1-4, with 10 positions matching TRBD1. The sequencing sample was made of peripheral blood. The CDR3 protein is CASSHAGGQGGEKLFF. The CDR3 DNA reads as TGCGCCAGCAGCCACGCCGGTGGACAGGGGGGGGAAAAACTGTTTTTT.